These 27 T cell receptor beta chains share one sample of origin, sequenced in a study of blood T cell repertoires in COVID-19. TCRdb's copy holds only in-frame clones and misses some; the assay was immunoSEQ multiplex PCR. The sample consists of 45,000 to 55,000 clones, roughly 87% of them appearing once. The specimen was peripheral blood. The receptor source for this set is a man in his 60s with active COVID-19.

The chain employs TRBV27 and TRBJ2-1; maybe TRBD1 (6 bases). The V end was cut by 1 base, the J end by 2 bases, with 9 bases between. Germline V CDR1 and CDR2: MNHEY, SMNVEV (reference sequence). This CDR3 comprises 15 residues. CDR3: CASSLYQGTYNEQFF. The CDR3 region has the DNA TGTGCCAGCAGTTTATACCAGGGGACCTACAATGAGCAGTTCTTC.

The chain carries TRBV3-1 (or the pseudogene TRBV3-2) and TRBJ1-5; a weak D match, TRBD1 (5 bases). Germline V gives CDR1 LGHDT, CDR2 YNNKEL (reference sequence). V shed 1 base and J shed 7 bases, with 11 bases lying between them. The CDR3 has 14 residues. The CDR3 is CASSQGGGEQPQHF. In nucleotides, the CDR3 is TGTGCCAGCAGCCAAGGGGGAGGGGAGCAGCCCCAGCATTTT.

This clone was found a few times. The DNA for the CDR3 is TGTGCCAGCAGGGGAGGATCGAGTAACTATGGCTACACCTTC. This translates into CASRGGSSNYGYTF. The chain carries TRBV5-8 and TRBJ1-2; D call uncertain. With 5 bases removed from V and 1 base from J, the gap between germline ends came to 12 bases. Per germline, CDR1 SGHTS and CDR2 YDEGEE. The length of the CDR3 is 14 residues.

This clone was counted between two and nine times. The rearrangement joins TRBV12-3 or TRBV12-4 to TRBJ2-7, with a weak D call TRBD1 (6 bases). Trimming cost V 5 bases and J 5 bases, with 10 bases left between them. CDR3 size: 12 residues. CDR3 coding DNA: TGTGCCAGCAGTCCGGGACAAAACGAGCAGTACTTC. Translated: CASSPGQNEQYF.

In DNA, the CDR3 is TGTGCCAGCAGTCCCGGGACTGGAGAGACCCAGTACTTC. Translation: CASSPGTGETQYF. V is TRBV2 and J is TRBJ2-5; D may be TRBD2 (6 bases). V lost 5 bases and J 4 bases, leaving 11 bases between the germline ends. This CDR3 has 13 amino acids. Looked up from germline, CDR1 is SNHLY and CDR2 is FYNNEI.

The gene calls are TRBV6-5 and TRBJ1-2, with 10 bases identical to TRBD1. V lost 8 bases and J lost 10; bases outside the gene matches: 13. The CDR3 sequence is 14 residues long. Germline-derived CDR1 and CDR2 are MNHEY and SVGAGI. The CDR3 sequence: CASPERLTGGDYTF. DNA of the CDR3: TGTGCCAGCCCCGAAAGGTTGACAGGGGGCGACTACACCTTC.

This clone was observed a few times. An end of the junction does not agree with germline; a read error may underlie this. The chain uses TRBV3-1 (or the pseudogene TRBV3-2) and TRBJ2-3; 8 bases fit TRBD2. The length of the CDR3 is 12 residues. Germline V lookup: CDR1 LGHDT, CDR2 YNNKEL (reference sequence). The CDR3 coding sequence is TGTGCCAGCAGCCCGGGACTAGATGCGCAGTATTTT. Protein: CASSPGLDAQYF.

The chain links TRBV5-5 to TRBJ2-5; 10 bases are a match to TRBD1. V lost 0 bases and J lost 1; bases outside the gene matches: 3. Germline V gene lookup returns CDR1 SGHKS and CDR2 YYEKEE (reference sequence). This CDR3 region has 16 residues. The CDR3 region has the DNA TGTGCCAGCAGCTTGGAGTGGGACAGGGGCCAAGAGACCCAGTACTTC. This codes for CASSLEWDRGQETQYF.

The gene calls are TRBV4-3 and TRBJ1-2; D perhaps matches TRBD1 (6 bases). V was pared by 6 bases and J by 6 bases, with 14 bases between. Looked up from germline, CDR1 is LGHNA and CDR2 is YSLEER. The CDR3 sequence is 13 residues long. The CDR3 loop reads CASRDRRGNGYTF. In DNA, the CDR3 is TGCGCCAGCAGGGACCGTAGGGGGAATGGCTACACCTTC.

This clone has just one count. The J gene is TRBJ2-5, the V gene TRBV28; D ambiguous. The germline V and J ends were trimmed by 4 bases and 1 base, with 10 bases remaining between them. The CDR3 runs 14 residues. The germline V gene has CDR1 MDHEN and CDR2 SYDVKM. In DNA, the CDR3 is TGTGCCAGCAGTTATCCAGTAACCCAAGAGACCCAGTACTTC. Its translation: CASSYPVTQETQYF. The variable domain in full, with the rest retrieved from reference TRBV28 and TRBJ2-5, is DVKVTQSSRYLVKRTGEKVFLECVQDMDHENMFWYRQDPGLGLRLIYFSYDVKMKEKGDIPEGYSVSREKKERFSLILESASTNQTSMYLCASSYPVTQETQYFGPGTRLLVL.

The chain carries TRBV7-9 and TRBJ1-6; a weak D match, TRBD1 (6 bases). The germline V and J ends were trimmed by 5 bases and 7 bases, with 15 bases remaining between them. CDR3 length: 15 amino acids. CDR1 and CDR2 from the germline V gene are SEHNR and FQNEAQ (reference sequence). The DNA for the CDR3 is TGTGCCAGCAGCCCCCGGGTTACAGGGAATTCACCCCTCCACTTT. Translating gives CASSPRVTGNSPLHF.

There are a few counts of this clone. For the CDR3, the DNA is TGTGCCAGTAGTAGCAACGACAGGAACACTGAAGCTTTCTTT. Translated, it gives CASSSNDRNTEAFF. The chain is built from TRBV19 and TRBJ1-1; D may be TRBD1 (5 bases). There are 14 residues in the CDR3. V was shortened by 4 bases and J by 1 base, with 10 bases between the two germline ends. Germline loops: CDR1 LNHDA, CDR2 SQIVND (reference sequence).

The J gene is TRBJ2-7, the V gene TRBV24-1; 8 nucleotides agree with TRBD1. The CDR3 spans 14 residues. CDR1 is KGHDR, CDR2 SFDVKD, per germline. Germline trimming cut 6 bases from V and 4 bases from J; bases unmatched to any gene: 7. DNA of the CDR3: TGTGCCACCAGTCGGACAGGGAATTGGTACGAGCAGTACTTC. Encoded protein: CATSRTGNWYEQYF.

The gene calls are TRBV20-1 and TRBJ1-2; D is perhaps TRBD1 (5 bases). Germline V CDR1 and CDR2: DFQATT, SNEGSKA (reference sequence). The CDR3 sequence is 12 residues long. V gave up 3 bases and J gave up 6 bases, with 11 bases separating them. The CDR3 nucleotides read TGCAGTGCTAGTTCCAGGGTTAATGGCTACACCTTC. This codes for CSASSRVNGYTF.

CDR3 DNA: TGTGCCAGCAGCTTGGGACAGGGAGGACAGCCCCAGCATTTT. Translating gives CASSLGQGGQPQHF. This sequence joins TRBV5-6 and TRBJ1-5; 7 bases align to TRBD1. V lost 0 bases and J lost 7; bases outside the gene matches: 4. The CDR3 has 14 residues. Per germline, CDR1 SGHDT and CDR2 YYEEEE.

The rearrangement uses TRBV7-2 and TRBJ2-1, with D perhaps TRBD2 (5 bases). The V end lost 1 base, the J end lost 4 bases, and 23 bases lay between the germline ends. Germline-derived CDR1 and CDR2 are SGHTA and FQGNSA. This CDR3 region has 19 residues. This CDR3 is CASSLVTGDILSGYNEQFF. CDR3 bases: TGTGCCAGCAGCTTAGTTACCGGGGATATATTGTCGGGATACAATGAGCAGTTCTTC. The variable domain in full, completed from reference TRBV7-2 and TRBJ2-1, reads GAGVSQSPSNKVTEKGKDVELRCDPISGHTALYWYRQSLGQGLEFLIYFQGNSAPDKSGLPSDRFSAERTGGSVSTLTIQRTQQEDSAVYLCASSLVTGDILSGYNEQFFGPGTRLTVL.

The genes are TRBV2 and TRBJ1-6, with D perhaps TRBD1 (5 bases). Trimming stripped 6 bases from V and 5 bases from J, with 14 bases between. CDR1 is SNHLY, CDR2 FYNNEI, per germline. There are 15 residues in the CDR3. CDR3 loop: CASRTSRGNNSPLHF. The CDR3 DNA reads as TGTGCCAGCAGAACAAGTAGGGGAAATAATTCACCCCTCCACTTT.

This clone was found once. The V gene is TRBV6-6, the J gene TRBJ1-5, with 7 bases lining up with TRBD1. V shed 7 bases and J 7 bases; nucleotides not matched to a gene: 7. The CDR3 is 13 amino acids. Germline V gene sequence: CDR1 MNHNY, CDR2 SVGAGI (reference sequence). The CDR3 spells CASTVTGQQPQHF. CDR3 coding DNA: TGTGCCAGCACCGTGACAGGGCAACAGCCCCAGCATTTT.

The rearrangement uses TRBV7-3 and TRBJ2-2; D ambiguous. V lost 2 bases, J lost 6 bases, and 4 bases lay in between. The germline V gene has CDR1 SGHTA and CDR2 FQGTGA. The CDR3 is made up of 12 amino acids. DNA of the CDR3: TGTGCCAGCAGCTTATCGGCCGGGGAGCTGTTTTTT. Residues: CASSLSAGELFF. Together with reference TRBV7-3 and TRBJ2-2, the CDR3 gives the full variable domain: GAGVSQTPSNKVTEKGKYVELRCDPISGHTALYWYRQSLGQGPEFLIYFQGTGAADDSGLPNDRFFAVRPEGSVSTLKIQRTERGDSAVYLCASSLSAGELFFGEGSRLTVL.

The J gene is TRBJ1-2, the V gene TRBV19, with 8 bases lining up with TRBD1. There are 14 residues in the CDR3. J was trimmed by 2 bases and V by 5 bases; bases with no gene match: 4. In germline, CDR1 is LNHDA, CDR2 SQIVND (reference sequence). The CDR3 sequence is CASSPQGANYGYTF. CDR3 DNA: TGTGCCAGTAGTCCTCAGGGGGCGAACTATGGCTACACCTTC.

CDR3 coding DNA: TGTGCCTGGAGTCCGTTGAACACTGAAGCTTTCTTT. Amino acid sequence: CAWSPLNTEAFF. The rearrangement links TRBV30 to TRBJ1-1; D ambiguous. The CDR3 covers 12 residues. V lost 2 bases to trimming and J lost 0 bases, with 4 bases between them. In germline, CDR1 is GTSNPN, CDR2 SVGIG (reference sequence).

This chain links TRBV6-5 with TRBJ2-1, with D tentatively TRBD1 (5 bases). The length of the CDR3 is 15 residues. Germline assignment: CDR1 MNHEY and CDR2 SVGAGI. V lost 4 bases, J lost 4 bases, and 14 bases lay in between. The CDR3 reads CASSSGSTGYNEQFF. The CDR3 DNA follows: TGTGCCAGCAGTTCTGGGTCAACAGGATACAATGAGCAGTTCTTC.

This sequence joins TRBV18 and TRBJ2-7; possibly TRBD1 for D (5 bases). The germline V and J ends were trimmed by 6 bases and 3 bases, with 6 bases remaining between them. The CDR3 has 11 amino acids. In germline, CDR1 is KGHSH, CDR2 LQKENI. CDR3 in amino acids: CASSQGYEQYF. The CDR3 region has the DNA TGTGCCAGCTCCCAGGGCTACGAGCAGTACTTC.

This sequence joins TRBV13 and TRBJ2-6; D is unclear. Trimming cost V 5 bases and J 0 bases, with 11 bases left between them. Germline loops: CDR1 PRHDT, CDR2 FYEKMQ (reference sequence). The CDR3 sequence is 16 residues long. CDR3 loop: CASSHIWASGANVLTF. In nucleotides, the CDR3 is TGTGCCAGCAGCCATATCTGGGCCTCTGGGGCCAACGTCCTGACTTTC.

This chain uses TRBV6-5 with TRBJ1-1; D is possibly TRBD1 (6 bases). The CDR3 totals 14 residues. Trimming left V 2 bases short and J 2 bases short, with 9 bases between. Germline CDR1 MNHEY, CDR2 SVGAGI. CDR3 protein: CASSYQGSNTEAFF. In DNA form, the CDR3 reads TGTGCCAGCAGTTACCAGGGGAGTAACACTGAAGCTTTCTTT.

This rearrangement joins TRBV6-1 to TRBJ1-5; 8 nucleotides match TRBD1. Germline values: CDR1 MNHNS, CDR2 SASEGT. V trimming: 1 base; J trimming: 6 bases; junction bases outside the gene matches: 5. There are 15 residues in the CDR3. For the CDR3, the DNA is TGTGCCAGCAGTGAAGGGACAGGGCCAGGTCAGCCCCAGCATTTT. Its translation: CASSEGTGPGQPQHF.

The CDR3 loop is CASRSPGTGILGGELFF. CDR3 nucleotide sequence: TGTGCCAGCAGGTCCCCCGGGACAGGGATTCTTGGCGGGGAGCTGTTTTTT. This chain connects TRBV28 to TRBJ2-2; 9 nucleotides agree with TRBD1. The CDR3 contains 17 residues. After removal of 6 bases from V and 7 bases from J, the junction contained 15 bases not matched to a gene. The germline gives CDR1 MDHEN, CDR2 SYDVKM.